This is a list of T cell receptor beta chains from one sample in a study of shared clonotypes between healthy human individuals. Generated by immunoSEQ multiplex PCR, the TCRdb table keeps only in-frame clones and is missing some. Of 850,000 to 1,100,000 clones in the sample, approximately 80% are singletons; the top ten hold 0.89%. Sequencing was carried out using memory CD4+ T cells from PBMCs. The receptor set was obtained from a young man in good health. Some clones in this sample may be carry-over from other donors' samples. Each CDR3 is given with its conserved first and last residue. D genes are given only for firm matches. The size of a clone is reported for some rows only, either as once, few or many, or as a class for expanded clones.

D gene: TRBD2; V gene: TRBV7-3; clone size: .; J gene: TRBJ2-1; CDR3 protein: CASSLGVGRAYNEQFF; CDR3 DNA: TGTGCCAGCAGCTTGGGGGTCGGGAGGGCCTACAATGAGCAGTTCTTC
D gene: .; V gene: TRBV19; clone size: .; J gene: TRBJ2-1; CDR3 protein: CARFVKGNEQFF; CDR3 DNA: TGTGCCAGATTCGTTAAGGGCAATGAGCAGTTCTTC
D gene: TRBD1; V gene: TRBV7-9; clone size: .; J gene: TRBJ1-4; CDR3 protein: CASSDRDSRNEKLFF; CDR3 DNA: TGTGCCAGCAGCGACCGGGACAGCCGGAATGAAAAACTGTTTTTT
D gene: .; V gene: TRBV30; clone size: .; J gene: TRBJ2-2; CDR3 protein: CAWSVRWAGELFF; CDR3 DNA: TGTGCCTGGAGTGTCCGGTGGGCCGGGGAGCTGTTTTTT
D gene: .; V gene: TRBV9; clone size: .; J gene: TRBJ2-1; CDR3 protein: CASSVRTANEQFF; CDR3 DNA: TGTGCCAGCAGCGTAAGGACTGCCAATGAGCAGTTCTTC
D gene: TRBD2; V gene: TRBV6-1; clone size: .; J gene: TRBJ2-3; CDR3 protein: CASCGTSGTDTQYF; CDR3 DNA: TGTGCCAGCTGCGGGACTAGCGGCACAGATACGCAGTATTTT
D gene: .; V gene: TRBV5-1; clone size: once; J gene: TRBJ2-1; CDR3 protein: CASSWGTAYNEQFF; CDR3 DNA: TGCGCCAGCAGCTGGGGGACTGCCTACAATGAGCAGTTCTTC
D gene: .; V gene: TRBV5-4; clone size: .; J gene: TRBJ2-7; CDR3 protein: CASSLLGTAGEQYF; CDR3 DNA: TGTGCCAGCAGCCTCCTCGGGACGGCGGGCGAGCAGTACTTC
D gene: TRBD1; V gene: TRBV5-1; clone size: .; J gene: TRBJ1-2; CDR3 protein: CASSGRGTGDPENYGYTF; CDR3 DNA: TGCGCCAGCAGCGGGCGGGGGACAGGGGATCCAGAGAACTATGGCTACACCTTC
D gene: .; V gene: TRBV7-9; clone size: .; J gene: TRBJ2-3; CDR3 protein: CASSSSGTDTQYF; CDR3 DNA: TGTGCCAGCAGCTCCTCTGGCACAGATACGCAGTATTTT
D gene: .; V gene: TRBV5-6; clone size: .; J gene: TRBJ2-5; CDR3 protein: CASSSGGPSETQYF; CDR3 DNA: TGTGCCAGCAGCTCTGGAGGGCCGAGTGAGACCCAGTACTTC
D gene: .; V gene: TRBV2; clone size: .; J gene: TRBJ2-7; CDR3 protein: CASKRTQSSYEQYF; CDR3 DNA: TGTGCCAGCAAAAGAACTCAATCCTCCTACGAGCAGTACTTC
D gene: .; V gene: TRBV7-6; clone size: few; J gene: TRBJ2-2; CDR3 protein: CASNKLNTGELFF; CDR3 DNA: TGTGCCAGCAACAAACTGAACACCGGGGAGCTGTTTTTT
D gene: TRBD2; V gene: TRBV5-1; clone size: .; J gene: TRBJ2-3; CDR3 protein: CASSLIAGDTQYF; CDR3 DNA: TGCGCCAGCAGCTTAATAGCGGGAGATACGCAGTATTTT
D gene: .; V gene: TRBV27; clone size: few; J gene: TRBJ1-1; CDR3 protein: CASSRDSWNTEAFF; CDR3 DNA: TGTGCCAGCAGTAGAGACAGCTGGAACACTGAAGCTTTCTTT
D gene: .; V gene: TRBV6-5; clone size: .; J gene: TRBJ1-1; CDR3 protein: CASSYSTVREAFF; CDR3 DNA: TGTGCCAGCAGTTACTCGACAGTCCGGGAAGCTTTCTTT
D gene: .; V gene: TRBV20-1; clone size: .; J gene: TRBJ2-3; CDR3 protein: CSAVRADTQYF; CDR3 DNA: TGCAGTGCCGTCCGGGCAGATACGCAGTATTTT
D gene: TRBD2; V gene: TRBV15; clone size: .; J gene: TRBJ2-1; CDR3 protein: CATSRDWGLAGRGEQFF; CDR3 DNA: TGTGCCACCAGCAGAGATTGGGGACTAGCGGGAAGGGGTGAGCAGTTCTTC
D gene: .; V gene: TRBV10-1; clone size: few; J gene: TRBJ2-3; CDR3 protein: CASSDERTTDTQYF; CDR3 DNA: TGCGCCAGCAGTGATGAGCGGACCACAGATACGCAGTATTTT
D gene: .; V gene: TRBV20-1; clone size: .; J gene: TRBJ1-2; CDR3 protein: CSALFGGYTF; CDR3 DNA: TGCAGTGCTTTATTCGGAGGCTACACCTTC
D gene: TRBD2; V gene: TRBV5-4; clone size: .; J gene: TRBJ2-7; CDR3 protein: CASSRGSSYEQYF; CDR3 DNA: TGTGCCAGCAGCCGCGGGAGCTCCTACGAGCAGTACTTC
D gene: TRBD2; V gene: TRBV7-3; clone size: .; J gene: TRBJ2-1; CDR3 protein: CASSLMAGDSNEQFF; CDR3 DNA: TGTGCCAGCAGCTTAATGGCGGGAGACAGCAATGAGCAGTTCTTC
D gene: .; V gene: TRBV19; clone size: .; J gene: TRBJ2-1; CDR3 protein: CASRTSSRNNEQFF; CDR3 DNA: TGTGCCAGTAGGACCTCTTCGAGGAACAATGAGCAGTTCTTC
D gene: .; V gene: TRBV4-3; clone size: .; J gene: TRBJ2-5; CDR3 protein: CASSQEASLGETQYF; CDR3 DNA: TGCGCCAGCAGCCAAGAAGCGAGCCTGGGGGAGACCCAGTACTTC
D gene: TRBD1; V gene: TRBV6-1; clone size: .; J gene: TRBJ1-5; CDR3 protein: CASKRPGQGNQPQHF; CDR3 DNA: TGTGCCAGCAAACGTCCGGGACAGGGCAATCAGCCCCAGCATTTT
D gene: .; V gene: TRBV5-6; clone size: .; J gene: TRBJ1-3; CDR3 protein: CASSLGLTGNTIYF; CDR3 DNA: TGTGCCAGCAGCCTTGGTTTGACTGGAAACACCATATATTTT
D gene: .; V gene: TRBV28; clone size: .; J gene: TRBJ1-2; CDR3 protein: CASSWGDGYGYTF; CDR3 DNA: TGTGCCAGCAGTTGGGGAGACGGCTATGGCTACACCTTC